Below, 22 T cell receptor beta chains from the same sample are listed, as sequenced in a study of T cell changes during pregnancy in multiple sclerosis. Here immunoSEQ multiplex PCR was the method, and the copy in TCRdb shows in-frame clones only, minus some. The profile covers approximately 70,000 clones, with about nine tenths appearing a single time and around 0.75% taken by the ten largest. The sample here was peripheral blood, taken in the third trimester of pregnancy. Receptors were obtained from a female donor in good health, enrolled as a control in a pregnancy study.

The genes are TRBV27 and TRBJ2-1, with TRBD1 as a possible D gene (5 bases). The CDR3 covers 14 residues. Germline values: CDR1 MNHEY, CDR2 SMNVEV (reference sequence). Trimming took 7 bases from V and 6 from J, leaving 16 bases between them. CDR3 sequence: CASNWGREINEQFF. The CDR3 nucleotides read TGTGCCAGCAACTGGGGCAGAGAAATCAATGAGCAGTTCTTC.

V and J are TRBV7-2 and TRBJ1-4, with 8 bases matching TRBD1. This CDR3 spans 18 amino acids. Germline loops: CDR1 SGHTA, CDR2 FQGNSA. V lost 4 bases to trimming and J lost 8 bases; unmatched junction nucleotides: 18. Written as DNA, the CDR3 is TGTGCCAGCAGCTCCCGTGTCAGGGGGCTAGGAGGCCGGGAAAAACTGTTTTTT. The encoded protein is CASSSRVRGLGGREKLFF.

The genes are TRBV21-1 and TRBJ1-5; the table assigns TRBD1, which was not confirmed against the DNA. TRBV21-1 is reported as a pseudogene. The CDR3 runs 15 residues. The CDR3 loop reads CASSILRQDNQPQHF. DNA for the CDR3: TGTGCCAGCAGCATATTACGACAGGACAATCAGCCCCAGCATTTT.

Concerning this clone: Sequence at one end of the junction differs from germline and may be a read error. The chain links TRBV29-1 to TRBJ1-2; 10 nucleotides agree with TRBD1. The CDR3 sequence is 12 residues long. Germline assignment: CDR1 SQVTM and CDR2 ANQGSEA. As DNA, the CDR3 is TGCAGCGTGGAAGGGACAGGGGATGGCTACACCTTC. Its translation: CSVEGTGDGYTF. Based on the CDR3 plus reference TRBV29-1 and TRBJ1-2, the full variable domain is SAVISQKPSRDICQRGTSLTIQCQVDSQVTMMFWYRQQPGQSLTLIATANQGSEATYESGFVIDKFPISRPNLTFSTLTVSNMSPEDSSIYLCSVEGTGDGYTFGSGTRLTVV.

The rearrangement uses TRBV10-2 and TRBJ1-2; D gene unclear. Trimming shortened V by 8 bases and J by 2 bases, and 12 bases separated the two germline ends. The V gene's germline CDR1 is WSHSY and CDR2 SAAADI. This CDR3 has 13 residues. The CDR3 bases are TGCGCCAGCTCTACCTCGGGGAACTATGGCTACACCTTC. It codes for CASSTSGNYGYTF.

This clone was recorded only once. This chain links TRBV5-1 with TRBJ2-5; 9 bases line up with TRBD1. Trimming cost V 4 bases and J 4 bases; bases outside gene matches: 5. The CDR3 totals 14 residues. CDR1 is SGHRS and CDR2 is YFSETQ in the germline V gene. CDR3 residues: CASSLDRGGETQYF. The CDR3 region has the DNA TGCGCCAGCAGCCTGGACAGGGGAGGAGAGACCCAGTACTTC.

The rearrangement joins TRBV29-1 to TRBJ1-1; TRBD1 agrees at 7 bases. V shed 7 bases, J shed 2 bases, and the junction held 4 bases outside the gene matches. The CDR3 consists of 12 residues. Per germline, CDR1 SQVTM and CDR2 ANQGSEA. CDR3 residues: CSGQGTNTEAFF. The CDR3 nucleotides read TGCAGCGGACAGGGTACTAACACTGAAGCTTTCTTT.

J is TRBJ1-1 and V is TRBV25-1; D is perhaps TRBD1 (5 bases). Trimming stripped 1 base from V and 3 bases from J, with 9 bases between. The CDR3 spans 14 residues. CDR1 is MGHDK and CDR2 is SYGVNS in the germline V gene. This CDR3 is CASSESRGYTEAFF. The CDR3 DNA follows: TGTGCCAGCAGTGAATCCCGGGGGTACACTGAAGCTTTCTTT.

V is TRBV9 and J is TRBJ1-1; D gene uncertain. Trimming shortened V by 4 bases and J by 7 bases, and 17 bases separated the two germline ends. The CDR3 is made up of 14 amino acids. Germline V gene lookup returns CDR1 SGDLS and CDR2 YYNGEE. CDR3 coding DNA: TGTGCCAGCAGCCTAAGGACGGAGGGATATGAAGCTTTCTTT. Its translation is CASSLRTEGYEAFF.

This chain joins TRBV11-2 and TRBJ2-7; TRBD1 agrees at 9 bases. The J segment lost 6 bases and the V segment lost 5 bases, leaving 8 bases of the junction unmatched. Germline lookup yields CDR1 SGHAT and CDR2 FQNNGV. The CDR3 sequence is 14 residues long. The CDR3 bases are TGTGCCAGCAGCGCTACAGGGGGCGTCACCGAGCAGTACTTC. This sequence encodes CASSATGGVTEQYF.

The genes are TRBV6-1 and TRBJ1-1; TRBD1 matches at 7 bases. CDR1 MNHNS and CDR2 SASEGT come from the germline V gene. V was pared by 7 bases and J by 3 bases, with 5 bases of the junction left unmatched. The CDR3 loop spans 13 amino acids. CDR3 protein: CASKRQGDTEAFF. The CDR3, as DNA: TGTGCCAGCAAGAGACAGGGTGACACTGAAGCTTTCTTT.

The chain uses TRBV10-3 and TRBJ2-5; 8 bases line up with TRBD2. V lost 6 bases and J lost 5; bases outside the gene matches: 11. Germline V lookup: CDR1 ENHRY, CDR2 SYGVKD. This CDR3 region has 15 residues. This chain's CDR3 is CAIRRGSSGKETQYF. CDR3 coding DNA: TGTGCCATCAGGCGGGGTAGTAGCGGGAAGGAGACCCAGTACTTC.

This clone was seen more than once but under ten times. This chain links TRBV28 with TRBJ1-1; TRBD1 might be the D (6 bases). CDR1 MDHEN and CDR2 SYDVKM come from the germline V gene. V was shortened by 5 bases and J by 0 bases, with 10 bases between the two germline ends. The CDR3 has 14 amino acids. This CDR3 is CASSEQGMNTEAFF. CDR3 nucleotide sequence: TGTGCCAGCAGTGAACAGGGTATGAACACTGAAGCTTTCTTT. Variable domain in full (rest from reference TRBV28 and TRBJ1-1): DVKVTQSSRYLVKRTGEKVFLECVQDMDHENMFWYRQDPGLGLRLIYFSYDVKMKEKGDIPEGYSVSREKKERFSLILESASTNQTSMYLCASSEQGMNTEAFFGQGTRLTVV.

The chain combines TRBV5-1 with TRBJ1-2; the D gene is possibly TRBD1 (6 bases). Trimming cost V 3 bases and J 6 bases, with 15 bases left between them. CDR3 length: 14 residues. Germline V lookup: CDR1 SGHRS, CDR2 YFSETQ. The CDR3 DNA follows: TGCGCCAGCAGCTGGGGAGGGGGGCAGGATGGCTACACCTTC. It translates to CASSWGGGQDGYTF. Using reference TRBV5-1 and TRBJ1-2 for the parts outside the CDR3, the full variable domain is KAGVTQTPRYLIKTRGQQVTLSCSPISGHRSVSWYQQTPGQGLQFLFEYFSETQRNKGNFPGRFSGRQFSNSRSEMNVSTLELGDSALYLCASSWGGGQDGYTFGSGTRLTVV.

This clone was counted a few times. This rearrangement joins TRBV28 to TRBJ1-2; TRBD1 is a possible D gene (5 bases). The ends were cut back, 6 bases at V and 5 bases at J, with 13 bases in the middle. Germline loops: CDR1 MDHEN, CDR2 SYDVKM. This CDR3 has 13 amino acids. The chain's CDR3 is CASSQGLPYGYTF. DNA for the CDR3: TGTGCCAGCAGCCAGGGACTACCGTATGGCTACACCTTC.

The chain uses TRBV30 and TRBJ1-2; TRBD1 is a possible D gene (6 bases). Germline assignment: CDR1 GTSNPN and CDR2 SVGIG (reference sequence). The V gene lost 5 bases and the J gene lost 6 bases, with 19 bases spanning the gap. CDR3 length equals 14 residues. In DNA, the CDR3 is TGTGCCTGGGGGTCCTCGACAGGTTTTCATGGCTACACCTTC. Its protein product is CAWGSSTGFHGYTF.

The CDR3 sequence is CATSRDLISGLAIHEQYF. Here the CDR3 DNA reads TGTGCCACCAGCAGAGATCTTATCAGCGGCCTCGCAATCCACGAGCAGTACTTC. The chain combines TRBV15 with TRBJ2-7; TRBD2 is a possible D gene (5 bases). The V and J ends lost 0 bases and 5 bases respectively, with 23 bases between them. The CDR3 length is 18 residues. Germline V lookup: CDR1 LNHNV, CDR2 YYDKDF (reference sequence). The variable domain in full, with the rest retrieved from reference TRBV15 and TRBJ2-7, is DAMVIQNPRYQVTQFGKPVTLSCSQTLNHNVMYWYQQKSSQAPKLLFHYYDKDFNNEADTPDNFQSRRPNTSFCFLDIRSPGLGDTAMYLCATSRDLISGLAIHEQYFGPGTRLTVT.

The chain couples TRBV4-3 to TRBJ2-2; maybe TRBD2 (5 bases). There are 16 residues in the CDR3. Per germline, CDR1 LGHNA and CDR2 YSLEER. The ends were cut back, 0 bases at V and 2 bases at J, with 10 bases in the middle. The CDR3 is CASSQDKAVNTGELFF. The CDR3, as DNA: TGCGCCAGCAGCCAAGATAAAGCGGTTAACACCGGGGAGCTGTTTTTT.

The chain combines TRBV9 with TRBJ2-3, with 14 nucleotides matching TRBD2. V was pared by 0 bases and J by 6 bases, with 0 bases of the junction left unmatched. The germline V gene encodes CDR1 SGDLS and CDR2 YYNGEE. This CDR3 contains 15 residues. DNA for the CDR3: TGTGCCAGCAGCGTAGGGACTAGCGGGAGGGATACGCAGTATTTT. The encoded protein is CASSVGTSGRDTQYF. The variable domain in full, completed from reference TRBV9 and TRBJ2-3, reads DSGVTQTPKHLITATGQRVTLRCSPRSGDLSVYWYQQSLDQGLQFLIQYYNGEERAKGNILERFSAQQFPDLHSELNLSSLELGDSALYFCASSVGTSGRDTQYFGPGTRLTVL.

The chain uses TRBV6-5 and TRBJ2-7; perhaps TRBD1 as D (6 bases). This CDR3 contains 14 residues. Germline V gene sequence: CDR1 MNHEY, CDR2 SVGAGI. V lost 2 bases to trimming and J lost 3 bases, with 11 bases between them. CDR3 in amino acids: CASSYRRQVYEQYF. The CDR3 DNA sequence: TGTGCCAGCAGTTACAGGAGACAGGTCTACGAGCAGTACTTC.

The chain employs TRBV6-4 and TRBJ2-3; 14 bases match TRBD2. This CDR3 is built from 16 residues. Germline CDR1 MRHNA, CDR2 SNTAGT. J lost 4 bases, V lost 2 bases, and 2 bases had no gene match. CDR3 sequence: CASSDGLAGGADTQYF. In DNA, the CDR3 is TGTGCCAGCAGTGACGGACTAGCGGGAGGTGCAGATACGCAGTATTTT.

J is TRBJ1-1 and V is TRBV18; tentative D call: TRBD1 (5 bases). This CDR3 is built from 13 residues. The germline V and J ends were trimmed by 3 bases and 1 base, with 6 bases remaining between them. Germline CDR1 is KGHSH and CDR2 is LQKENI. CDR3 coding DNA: TGTGCCAGCTCACCGCAGGGGAACACTGAAGCTTTCTTT. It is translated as CASSPQGNTEAFF.